This entry describes one T cell receptor beta chain. Its antigen remains unidentified. Through a sample-barcoded 5' primer and a J-beta primer mix, a second PCR was run for roughly 7 to 11 cycles. TCRdb reprocessed the 5' RACE reads via MiXCR and lists one record per CDR3 protein. The sample lists over 1,300,000 distinct CDR3 sequences; roughly 60% were seen once. This CDR3 has 15 amino acids. Trimming left V 1 base short and J 1 base short, with 11 bases between. CDR1 is SGHAT, CDR2 FQDESV, per germline (reference sequence). Healthy Caucasian individuals from Russia aged about 6 to 90 were enrolled as donors. Every donor gave 7.5 to 10 milliliters of peripheral blood. The data stem from a study of blood T cells in healthy people across ages. General study points: The fall in TCR beta diversity per million T cells was roughly linear with age.

Sequenced: blood. This sequence originates from a man between 18 and 29 years old in good health. The chain is built from TRBV11-1 and TRBJ2-7; unclear D gene. The DNA of the CDR3 is TGTGCCAGCAGCTTAGAAAGGCAGGCTTCCTACGAGCAGTACTTC. This translates into CASSLERQASYEQYF.